The 10 T cell receptor beta chains listed next were all sequenced from one sample in a study of shared clonotypes between healthy human individuals. The table came from immunoSEQ multiplex PCR; TCRdb's copy has only in-frame clones and leaves some out. The sample lists around 1,100,000 clones, roughly 77% seen once, with approximately 0.9% in the top ten. The sequencing sample was made of memory CD4+ T cells from PBMCs. Subset described: CD45RA-negative fraction. The receptors originated from a man between 18 and 29 years old in good health. Some clones in this sample may be carry-over from other donors' samples.

This clone was observed once. The J gene is TRBJ1-4, the V gene TRBV18; 7 bases line up with TRBD1. Unmatched junction bases numbered 5, after V lost 2 bases and J lost 8 bases. CDR3 length: 14 residues. The germline V gene has CDR1 KGHSH and CDR2 LQKENI. Here the CDR3 reads CASSPIQGREKLFF. The CDR3 DNA reads TGTGCCAGCTCACCAATACAGGGGAGGGAAAAACTGTTTTTT.

This clone showed up just a few times. The chain recombines TRBV9 with TRBJ2-3, with TRBD2 as a possible D gene (7 bases). V was clipped by 0 bases and J by 10 bases, with 12 bases between them. This CDR3 spans 13 amino acids. Germline V gene sequence: CDR1 SGDLS, CDR2 YYNGEE. DNA of the CDR3: TGTGCCAGCAGCGTAGAGGGGGGGAGCCCGCAGTATTTT. Translated: CASSVEGGSPQYF. The variable domain in full, completed from reference TRBV9 and TRBJ2-3, reads DSGVTQTPKHLITATGQRVTLRCSPRSGDLSVYWYQQSLDQGLQFLIQYYNGEERAKGNILERFSAQQFPDLHSELNLSSLELGDSALYFCASSVEGGSPQYFGPGTRLTVL.

This clone came up many times. The same CDR3 is also encoded by other DNA sequences in this sample. This rearrangement joins TRBV7-9 to TRBJ2-4, with D possibly being TRBD1 (5 bases). The germline V gene encodes CDR1 SEHNR and CDR2 FQNEAQ (reference sequence). The CDR3 runs to 15 residues. V lost 1 base to trimming and J lost 2 bases, with 9 bases between them. The CDR3 DNA is TGTGCCAGCAGCTTAGTAAGGGGTACCAAAAACATTCAGTACTTC. Protein sequence: CASSLVRGTKNIQYF.

The rearrangement uses TRBV5-1 and TRBJ2-3, with TRBD1 identical over 8 bases. The germline CDR1 and CDR2 sequences are SGHRS and YFSETQ. This CDR3 is 14 amino acids long. The V and J ends lost 2 bases and 5 bases, in that order; junction bases with no gene match: 4. The CDR3 here is CASSFGQGQDTQYF. The CDR3 DNA follows: TGCGCCAGCAGCTTCGGACAGGGACAAGATACGCAGTATTTT.

The CDR3 DNA sequence: TGCGCCAGCAGCTTGGGGATTGACAGAGACTATGGCTACACCTTC. Its translation: CASSLGIDRDYGYTF. V is TRBV5-1 and J is TRBJ1-2, with D possibly matching TRBD1 (5 bases). CDR1 and CDR2 from the germline V gene are SGHRS and YFSETQ. This CDR3 has 15 amino acids. Trimming shortened V by 0 bases and J by 3 bases, and 12 bases separated the two germline ends.

The V and J genes are TRBV28 and TRBJ1-1; the D is unclear. This CDR3 is 13 amino acids long. Trimming left V 7 bases short and J 2 bases short, with 11 bases between. The V gene's germline CDR1 is MDHEN and CDR2 SYDVKM. The CDR3 is CASTYAGNTEAFF. The CDR3 DNA sequence: TGTGCCAGCACTTACGCGGGAAACACTGAAGCTTTCTTT. The whole variable domain, filled in from reference TRBV28 and TRBJ1-1, reads DVKVTQSSRYLVKRTGEKVFLECVQDMDHENMFWYRQDPGLGLRLIYFSYDVKMKEKGDIPEGYSVSREKKERFSLILESASTNQTSMYLCASTYAGNTEAFFGQGTRLTVV.

This clone was picked up one time. This chain joins TRBV4-1 and TRBJ2-7, with D tentatively TRBD1 (5 bases). CDR1 and CDR2 from the germline V gene are MGHRA and YSYEKL. This CDR3 has 14 residues. The V end lost 4 bases, the J end lost 2 bases, and 12 bases lay between the germline ends. The CDR3 region has the DNA TGCGCCAGCAGCCGCCCAGGGCTAGCCTACGAGCAGTACTTC. Protein sequence: CASSRPGLAYEQYF.

The chain combines TRBV6-5 with TRBJ1-4; TRBD1 matches at 7 bases. From germline, CDR1 is MNHEY and CDR2 SVGAGI. The CDR3 is 16 residues long. V was clipped by 4 bases and J by 4 bases; unmatched bases: 9. The CDR3 nucleotides are TGTGCCAGCAGTTCTCTCCCGGGACAGCTTAATGAAAAACTGTTTTTT. Translating it yields CASSSLPGQLNEKLFF.

CDR3 nucleotides: TGCAGCGTTGTCGCACCCCCACAAGCGTCCTACAATGAGCAGTTCTTC. Its protein is CSVVAPPQASYNEQFF. The V and J genes are TRBV29-1 and TRBJ2-1; D not certain. This CDR3 region has 16 residues. Germline V gene sequence: CDR1 SQVTM, CDR2 ANQGSEA. Trimming pared 4 bases from V and 1 base from J, leaving 17 bases between.

V and J are TRBV6-5 and TRBJ1-1; D is perhaps TRBD1 (5 bases). The germline V gene has CDR1 MNHEY and CDR2 SVGAGI. Trimming removed 2 bases at V and 1 base at J, with 11 bases between. CDR3 length: 15 residues. The chain's CDR3 is CASSYKWGKNTEAFF. The CDR3, as DNA: TGTGCCAGCAGTTACAAGTGGGGGAAGAACACTGAAGCTTTCTTT.